Presented here are 14 T cell receptor beta chains from one specimen sequenced in a study of blood T cell repertoires in COVID-19 (dated by TCRdb to 2018 to 2021). Libraries were made using the immunoSEQ multiplex PCR assay. What TCRdb holds here is the immuneACCESS table cut down to in-frame rearrangements. Part of the clones is not present; checked against another copy, under half of the missing clones reflect an unresolved V gene, and the others are unexplained. This sample lists more than 90,000 clones; 86% were detected once. 4.5% of the sample goes to the ten largest clones. Input material: peripheral blood. These receptors were collected from a man aged 35-49 years with acute or convalescent COVID-19.

V gene TRBV19 combines with J gene TRBJ1-1; tentative D call: TRBD1 (6 bases). CDR1 is LNHDA and CDR2 is SQIVND in the germline V gene (reference sequence). Trimming took off 1 base at V and 5 bases at J, with 14 bases between the two ends. The CDR3 consists of 15 residues. CDR3 nucleotides: TGTGCCAGTAGTATAGGGGGGCTTTGGGAAACTGAAGCTTTCTTT. This sequence encodes CASSIGGLWETEAFF.

Concerning this clone: At one end the junction does not follow the germline gene, possibly because of a read error. The chain is built from TRBV7-3 and TRBJ1-2; the match to TRBD1 covers 9 bases. The CDR3 is 15 amino acids. CDR1 is SGHTA, CDR2 FQGTGA, per germline. The CDR3 DNA reads as TGTGCCAGCAGTTTAACAGGGGGCGCGGACTATGGCTACACCTTC. Protein sequence: CASSLTGGADYGYTF.

The chain uses TRBV19 and TRBJ1-5; unclear D gene. There are 13 residues in the CDR3. Trimming took 3 bases from V and 7 from J, leaving 10 bases between them. Looked up from germline, CDR1 is LNHDA and CDR2 is SQIVND (reference sequence). The CDR3 sequence is CASSIDSLQPQHF. In nucleotides, the CDR3 is TGTGCCAGTAGTATCGATAGTTTGCAGCCCCAGCATTTT.

The chain recombines TRBV30 with TRBJ1-3; D is possibly TRBD1 (5 bases). This CDR3 is 15 amino acids long. Germline CDR1 GTSNPN, CDR2 SVGIG (reference sequence). V was cut by 3 bases and J by 0 bases, with 12 bases left in between. DNA for the CDR3: TGTGCCTGGAGAAACGAACAGGTCTCTGGAAACACCATATATTTT. Its translation is CAWRNEQVSGNTIYF.

CDR3 nucleotide sequence: TGTGCCAGCTCCCTTCGGGACAGGGAGAGGAATGAGCAGTTCTTC. Amino acids: CASSLRDRERNEQFF. The chain recombines TRBV18 with TRBJ2-1; TRBD1 matches 9 bases. Germline assignment: CDR1 KGHSH and CDR2 LQKENI. V trimming: 6 bases; J trimming: 7 bases; junction bases outside the gene matches: 10. The CDR3 extends over 15 amino acids.

V and J are TRBV30 and TRBJ2-6; D is uncertain. Germline CDR1 GTSNPN, CDR2 SVGIG (reference sequence). V lost 5 bases, J lost 4 bases, and 9 bases lay in between. The CDR3 length is 13 residues. CDR3 loop: CAWCSGGANVLTF. DNA for the CDR3: TGTGCCTGGTGTTCAGGCGGGGCCAACGTCCTGACTTTC.

The chain couples TRBV5-8 to TRBJ1-5; 7 nucleotides align to TRBD1. The CDR3 extends over 15 amino acids. V shed 0 bases and J 1 base; nucleotides not matched to a gene: 1. Per the germline V gene, CDR1 is SGHTS and CDR2 is YDEGEE. The CDR3 DNA sequence: TGTGCCAGCAGCTTGGAGGGGGCGAGCAATCAGCCCCAGCATTTT. Translation gives CASSLEGASNQPQHF.

This rearrangement joins TRBV27 to TRBJ1-1; TRBD1 might be the D (6 bases). V gave up 2 bases and J gave up 3 bases, with 16 bases separating them. Germline CDR1 and CDR2: MNHEY and SMNVEV (reference sequence). The CDR3 spans 16 residues. CDR3: CASSLRGGQGYTEAFF. The CDR3 DNA is TGTGCCAGCAGTTTAAGGGGTGGGCAGGGGTACACTGAAGCTTTCTTT.

The CDR3 is CASSLLTSGRSEQFF. CDR3 nucleotide sequence: TGTGCCAGCAGCTTATTGACGTCCGGGAGGAGTGAGCAGTTCTTC. This chain links TRBV11-3 with TRBJ2-1; 7 bases are shared with TRBD2. With 2 bases clipped from V and 9 bases from J, the junction kept 10 bases outside the gene matches. The CDR3 is 15 residues long. From germline, CDR1 is SGHNT and CDR2 YENEEA.

The chain uses TRBV19 and TRBJ2-7; unclear D gene. The germline gives CDR1 LNHDA, CDR2 SQIVND (reference sequence). The CDR3 has 12 residues. Trimming removed 4 bases at V and 4 bases at J, with 8 bases between. The CDR3: CASSRVGYEQYF. CDR3 nucleotide sequence: TGTGCCAGTAGTAGGGTCGGGTACGAGCAGTACTTC.

V and J are TRBV5-6 and TRBJ1-2; 7 nucleotides match TRBD1. CDR3 length: 12 residues. J gave up 6 bases and V 1 base, and 0 bases lay outside the gene matches. The germline CDR1 and CDR2 sequences are SGHDT and YYEEEE. CDR3 protein: CASSLQGDGYTF. The DNA for the CDR3 is TGTGCCAGCAGCTTGCAGGGGGATGGCTACACCTTC. The full variable domain, rest sourced from reference TRBV5-6 and TRBJ1-2, is DAGVTQSPTHLIKTRGQQVTLRCSPKSGHDTVSWYQQALGQGPQFIFQYYEEEERQRGNFPDRFSGHQFPNYSSELNVNALLLGDSALYLCASSLQGDGYTFGSGTRLTVV.

The gene calls are TRBV7-2 and TRBJ2-1; D might be TRBD2 (7 bases). V was clipped by 4 bases and J by 9 bases, with 13 bases between them. Germline CDR1 reads SGHTA; CDR2 reads FQGNSA. The CDR3 runs to 13 residues. This CDR3 reads CASSSNREGEQFF. The CDR3 nucleotides are TGTGCCAGCAGCTCAAACAGGGAGGGTGAGCAGTTCTTC.

The chain employs TRBV18 and TRBJ1-1; D is uncertain. The CDR3 has 16 residues. The germline V gene encodes CDR1 KGHSH and CDR2 LQKENI. Deletions cut 0 bases from V and 0 bases from J, with 11 bases between. CDR3 residues: CASSPPALQMNTEAFF. The CDR3 DNA is TGTGCCAGCTCACCACCGGCGTTACAGATGAACACTGAAGCTTTCTTT.

The rearrangement uses TRBV11-2 and TRBJ1-2; 12 positions agree with TRBD1. The CDR3 runs to 16 residues. Germline CDR1 SGHAT, CDR2 FQNNGV. The trim removed 5 bases at V and 5 bases at J, leaving 9 bases unmatched. CDR3: CASSETGTGGRYGYTF. The DNA for the CDR3 is TGTGCCAGCAGCGAAACCGGGACAGGGGGCCGGTATGGCTACACCTTC.